One sample yielded the 31 T cell receptor beta chains listed below, sequenced in a study of T cells after yellow fever vaccination. Each CDR3 protein is one row after TCRdb ran MiXCR on the 5' RACE reads. The table shows a few hundred thousand distinct CDR3 sequences, with roughly 3.5% occurring only once. Sequencing used PBMCs, obtained on the day of the yellow fever booster vaccination. The receptors here all came from a man in his late teens or twenties who received the YFV17D yellow fever vaccine.

V usage is TRBV6-1 and J usage is TRBJ1-5; a weak D match, TRBD1 (5 bases). The CDR3 runs to 14 residues. Germline V gene sequence: CDR1 MNHNS, CDR2 SASEGT. The ends were cut back, 3 bases at V and 0 bases at J, with 6 bases in the middle. CDR3 loop: CASSDTGSNQPQHF. CDR3 DNA sequence: TGTGCCAGCAGTGATACAGGTAGCAATCAGCCCCAGCATTTT.

This clonotype occurred a few times. The V gene is TRBV18, the J gene TRBJ1-1, with no clear D. Trimming left V 3 bases short and J 3 bases short, with 11 bases between. Germline CDR1 KGHSH, CDR2 LQKENI. This CDR3 contains 14 residues. This CDR3 reads CASSPQQLYTEAFF. CDR3 sequence (DNA): TGTGCCAGCTCACCGCAACAGTTATACACTGAAGCTTTCTTT.

V usage is TRBV11-3 and J usage is TRBJ1-2; no clear D gene. Germline lookup yields CDR1 SGHNT and CDR2 YENEEA. The CDR3 covers 12 residues. Trimming cost V 1 base and J 5 bases, with 5 bases left between them. The CDR3 spells CASSLARYGYTF. The CDR3, as DNA: TGTGCCAGCAGCTTAGCCCGGTATGGCTACACCTTC.

This clonotype was recorded a few times. The chain carries TRBV6-2 or TRBV6-3 and TRBJ2-1; tentative D call: TRBD2 (6 bases). Germline CDR1 and CDR2: MNHEY and SVGEGT. The CDR3 contains 16 residues. Trimming left V 5 bases short and J 6 bases short, with 20 bases between. The CDR3 sequence: CASSAIGGRLVNEQFF. The DNA for the CDR3 is TGTGCCAGCAGTGCGATCGGGGGTCGACTTGTCAATGAGCAGTTCTTC.

This clonotype was counted many times. The V call is TRBV9, the J call TRBJ2-7; 8 bases line up with TRBD1. V was pared by 3 bases and J by 4 bases, with 6 bases of the junction left unmatched. Germline assignment: CDR1 SGDLS and CDR2 YYNGEE. This CDR3 contains 14 residues. DNA of the CDR3: TGTGCCAGCAGCGGAGGGAGGACAGGGTACGAGCAGTACGTC. It codes for CASSGGRTGYEQYV.

The V gene is TRBV29-1, the J gene TRBJ2-3; D not certain. This CDR3 contains 13 residues. The V end lost 4 bases, the J end lost 3 bases, and 11 bases lay between the germline ends. Germline loops: CDR1 SQVTM, CDR2 ANQGSEA. CDR3 residues: CSVGRLSTDTQYF. CDR3 bases: TGCAGCGTTGGAAGGCTGTCGACAGATACGCAGTATTTT.

This clonotype was counted at least ten times. The genes are TRBV6-1 and TRBJ2-1, with D perhaps assigned TRBD1 or TRBD2 (6 bases each). The CDR3 sequence is 15 residues long. V lost 5 bases and J lost 7, with 18 bases in between. CDR1 and CDR2 (germline): MNHNS, SASEGT. CDR3 loop: CASSSPPGAQNEQFF. The CDR3, as DNA: TGTGCCAGCAGTTCTCCGCCGGGGGCTCAAAATGAGCAGTTCTTC.

V and J are TRBV18 and TRBJ1-4; D gene uncertain. CDR1 is KGHSH and CDR2 is LQKENI in the germline V gene. The CDR3 runs to 14 residues. The V and J ends lost 2 bases and 11 bases respectively, with 15 bases between them. CDR3 residues: CASSPTTLTKKLFF. DNA for the CDR3: TGTGCCAGCTCACCAACGACTCTGACCAAGAAACTGTTTTTT. Variable domain in full (rest from reference TRBV18 and TRBJ1-4): NAGVMQNPRHLVRRRGQEARLRCSPMKGHSHVYWYRQLPEEGLKFMVYLQKENIIDESGMPKERFSAEFPKEGPSILRIQQVVRGDSAAYFCASSPTTLTKKLFFGSGTQLSVL.

The V call is TRBV12-3 or TRBV12-4, the J call TRBJ2-5; weak D call: TRBD1 (5 bases). V dropped 6 bases and J dropped 5 bases, with 16 bases sitting between them. The CDR3 runs to 14 residues. The CDR3 DNA sequence: TGTGCCAGCAGGCGAGCTCTAGGGGCGGAGACCCAGTACTTC. Its protein product is CASRRALGAETQYF.

This clonotype was found many times. This chain links TRBV18 with TRBJ1-5; 9 bases match TRBD1. V shed 7 bases and J 6 bases; nucleotides not matched to a gene: 10. The germline CDR1 and CDR2 sequences are KGHSH and LQKENI. CDR3 length: 15 amino acids. The CDR3 sequence: CASFARTGAPQPQHF. The CDR3 DNA reads as TGTGCCAGCTTCGCCAGGACAGGGGCACCTCAGCCCCAGCATTTT.

The chain combines TRBV2 with TRBJ1-2, with D perhaps TRBD1 (5 bases). V lost 2 bases and J 6 bases, leaving 16 bases between the germline ends. The CDR3 is made up of 15 amino acids. Germline assignment: CDR1 SNHLY and CDR2 FYNNEI. The CDR3 loop reads CASSEIGTAGDGYTF. DNA of the CDR3: TGTGCCAGCAGTGAAATTGGGACCGCTGGCGATGGCTACACCTTC.

The chain carries TRBV4-1 and TRBJ2-5; D is possibly TRBD1 or TRBD2 (5 bases each). The germline gives CDR1 MGHRA, CDR2 YSYEKL. The germline V and J ends were trimmed by 5 bases and 5 bases, with 24 bases remaining between them. This CDR3 contains 17 residues. CDR3 sequence reads: CASSDFTRGLTGETQYF. The CDR3 nucleotides read TGCGCCAGCAGCGACTTCACAAGGGGTCTAACGGGGGAGACCCAGTACTTC.

J is TRBJ2-3 and V is TRBV6-5; TRBD1 is a possible D gene (5 bases). The CDR3 has 15 amino acids. CDR1 is MNHEY, CDR2 SVGAGI, per germline. Trimming took off 5 bases at V and 4 bases at J, with 16 bases between the two ends. Written as DNA, the CDR3 is TGTGCCAGCAGTGCTTGGCAGGAAGGGGCAGATACGCAGTATTTT. This gives the protein CASSAWQEGADTQYF.

This clonotype was seen a few times. The chain carries TRBV20-1 and TRBJ2-5, with unresolved D. The CDR3 sequence is 12 residues long. V dropped 3 bases and J dropped 4 bases, with 9 bases sitting between them. Germline V gene lookup returns CDR1 DFQATT and CDR2 SNEGSKA (reference sequence). CDR3 region: CSARLQPETQYF. In DNA form, the CDR3 reads TGCAGTGCTAGGTTGCAGCCAGAGACCCAGTACTTC.

This clonotype was seen at least ten times. The chain couples TRBV20-1 to TRBJ1-2; possible D gene TRBD1, 5 bases. Germline CDR1 is DFQATT and CDR2 is SNEGSKA (reference sequence). The CDR3 spans 13 residues. Trimming left V 3 bases short and J 7 bases short, with 15 bases between. For the CDR3, the DNA is TGCAGTGCTAGTGAGTTAACAGGAAGTGGCTACACCTTC. Residues: CSASELTGSGYTF.

There are many counts of this clonotype. This sequence joins TRBV5-1 and TRBJ2-3; a weak D match, TRBD2 (6 bases). This CDR3 has 14 amino acids. Deletions cut 5 bases from V and 4 bases from J, with 14 bases between. Germline V gene lookup returns CDR1 SGHRS and CDR2 YFSETQ. The CDR3 reads CASRAAGGADTQYF. Here the CDR3 DNA reads TGCGCCAGCAGGGCAGCGGGCGGAGCAGATACGCAGTATTTT.

This clonotype occurred many times. The CDR3 reads CSARRPGLAGYEQFF. CDR3 coding DNA: TGCAGTGCCCGGAGACCGGGACTAGCGGGTTATGAGCAGTTCTTC. The chain uses TRBV20-1 and TRBJ2-1, with TRBD2 identical over 12 bases. V lost 6 bases and J lost 8; bases outside the gene matches: 11. Germline CDR1 is DFQATT and CDR2 is SNEGSKA (reference sequence). The CDR3 contains 15 residues.

This clonotype was seen repeatedly, ten times or more. This chain links TRBV14 with TRBJ1-3, with D uncertain. Trimming shortened V by 2 bases and J by 0 bases, and 2 bases separated the two germline ends. CDR1 SGHDN and CDR2 FVKESK come from the germline V gene. This CDR3 region has 13 residues. The CDR3 DNA reads as TGTGCCAGCAGCCAAACCTCTGGAAACACCATATATTTT. Translating gives CASSQTSGNTIYF.

Ten or more counts support this clonotype. A junction end diverges from the germline sequence, so it may reflect a read error. The chain uses TRBV4-3 and TRBJ2-4; 9 nucleotides match TRBD2. Germline V CDR1 and CDR2: LGHNA, YSLEER. The CDR3 sequence is 16 residues long. As DNA, the CDR3 is TGCGCCAGCAGCCAAGGCCGAGTTGCGGGGGGGCCCAGTCCGCACTTC. It codes for CASSQGRVAGGPSPHF.

This clonotype was seen many times. The chain is built from TRBV5-1 and TRBJ2-7, with D hard to call. V shed 1 base and J shed 7 bases, with 12 bases lying between them. This CDR3 comprises 13 residues. Per germline, CDR1 SGHRS and CDR2 YFSETQ. In nucleotides, the CDR3 is TGCGCCAGCAGCTTGCAGATTCCTTTAGAGCAGTACGTC. As protein: CASSLQIPLEQYV.

This clonotype is labeled as medium-sized. The chain carries TRBV12-3 or TRBV12-4 and TRBJ2-2; maybe TRBD1 (5 bases). Trimming took off 7 bases at V and 4 bases at J, with 28 bases between the two ends. The CDR3 is 19 residues long. The CDR3 sequence is CASKIYRFQGVLFTGELFF. For the CDR3, the DNA is TGTGCCAGCAAAATTTACAGGTTTCAAGGGGTGCTATTCACCGGGGAGCTGTTTTTT.

At least ten counts were recorded for this clonotype. V and J are TRBV29-1 and TRBJ2-6; D is unclear. Germline values: CDR1 SQVTM, CDR2 ANQGSEA. Trimming left V 4 bases short and J 1 base short, with 5 bases between. The CDR3 covers 13 residues. CDR3 residues: CSVAVSGANVLTF. The CDR3 bases are TGCAGCGTTGCGGTTTCTGGGGCCAACGTCCTGACTTTC.

Remarks on this clonotype: It may be a read error: a sequence one base away is much more abundant. The chain recombines TRBV24-1 with TRBJ1-1, with D perhaps TRBD1 (5 bases). V was clipped by 8 bases and J by 5 bases, with 8 bases between them. CDR1 and CDR2 (germline): KGHDR, SFDVKD. The CDR3 runs to 11 residues. In DNA, the CDR3 is TGTGCCACCAACGCAGGGACTGAAGCTTTCTTT. Translating it yields CATNAGTEAFF.

The chain is built from TRBV24-1 and TRBJ2-1; 9 bases are a match to TRBD1. The germline gives CDR1 KGHDR, CDR2 SFDVKD. With V trimmed by 4 bases and J by 8 bases, 11 bases remained unmatched. The CDR3 is 16 amino acids. For the CDR3, the DNA is TGTGCCACCAGTGAAACGGGGACAGGGAGTTTCGATGAGCAGTTCTTC. It is translated as CATSETGTGSFDEQFF.

The sample holds many counts of this clonotype. This chain links TRBV27 with TRBJ2-7; 9 bases fit TRBD1. The germline CDR1 and CDR2 sequences are MNHEY and SMNVEV (reference sequence). V shed 6 bases and J 5 bases; nucleotides not matched to a gene: 8. There are 14 residues in the CDR3. CDR3 region: CASRKDRGWDEQYF. DNA for the CDR3: TGTGCCAGCAGAAAGGACAGGGGATGGGACGAGCAGTACTTC.

This clonotype was found a few times. The chain links TRBV6-5 to TRBJ1-1; D remains ambiguous. Germline V gene sequence: CDR1 MNHEY, CDR2 SVGAGI. Trimming cost V 1 base and J 2 bases, with 17 bases left between them. The CDR3 is made up of 17 amino acids. CDR3 nucleotide sequence: TGTGCCAGCAGTTACTTGCGGCCGGAAAGTTTTAACACTGAAGCTTTCTTT. It encodes CASSYLRPESFNTEAFF.

This clonotype was counted between two and nine times. The rearrangement links TRBV15 to TRBJ2-4, with D hard to call. Looked up from germline, CDR1 is LNHNV and CDR2 is YYDKDF (reference sequence). The ends were cut back, 1 base at V and 0 bases at J, with 13 bases in the middle. The CDR3 extends over 17 amino acids. The CDR3 loop reads CATSRAYSAGAKNIQYF. The DNA of the CDR3 is TGTGCCACCAGCAGAGCCTACTCGGCCGGAGCCAAAAACATTCAGTACTTC.

This clonotype was picked up a small number of times. The chain uses TRBV5-6 and TRBJ2-7, with D maybe TRBD2 (6 bases). The germline V gene encodes CDR1 SGHDT and CDR2 YYEEEE. The CDR3 runs to 13 residues. Trimming left V 5 bases short and J 0 bases short, with 9 bases between. The CDR3: CASSWGDSYEQYF. Here the CDR3 DNA reads TGTGCCAGCAGTTGGGGGGACTCCTACGAGCAGTACTTC.

Comments on this clonotype: It may be a read error: a sequence one base away is much more abundant. The rearrangement uses TRBV7-2 and TRBJ1-1; no definite D call. This CDR3 contains 13 residues. CDR1 is SGHTA and CDR2 is FQGNSA in the germline V gene. The CDR3 here is CASSRPGSTEALF. As DNA, the CDR3 is TGTGCCAGCAGCCGACCTGGTAGCACTGAAGCTCTCTTT.

This clonotype has a count of ten or more. This chain connects TRBV4-1 to TRBJ1-2; TRBD1 matches 8 bases. Germline CDR1 and CDR2: MGHRA and YSYEKL. This CDR3 has 16 amino acids. V lost 3 bases, J lost 0 bases, and 6 bases stayed unmatched. Written as DNA, the CDR3 is TGCGCCAGCAGCCAGGATGACAGGGGCTCTAACTATGGCTACACCTTC. It encodes CASSQDDRGSNYGYTF.

This clonotype was counted ten times or more. This chain links TRBV4-3 with TRBJ1-2; the match to TRBD1 covers 10 bases. The V segment lost 1 base and the J segment 8 bases; nucleotides outside the gene matches: 4. The CDR3 runs 14 residues. Germline V gene sequence: CDR1 LGHNA, CDR2 YSLEER. CDR3 sequence: CASSQAGTGDGYTF. The DNA of the CDR3 is TGCGCCAGCAGCCAAGCGGGGACAGGGGACGGCTACACCTTC.